These T cell receptor beta chains were read from a single sample in a study of T-cell reconstitution after alpha-beta-depleted transplantation in children. MiXCR was run by TCRdb on the PCR reads, yielding one entry per CDR3 protein. The data hold nearly 550,000 distinct CDR3 sequences, with 15% to 20% observed a single time. The sequenced sample was PBMCs from the stem cell graft donor, obtained from the stem cell graft. The source of these receptors is a human donor who donated a stem cell graft to a child with acute lymphoblastic leukemia. The CDR3 runs from the conserved cysteine through the conserved F or W. The order of the fields is D gene, V gene, J gene, clone size, CDR3 protein, CDR3 DNA. D genes are given only for firm matches. Some rows have no size entry. The others give once, few or many, or a class for an expanded clone.

NA	TRBV5-1	TRBJ2-3	few	CASTTGSPDIYTQYF	TGCGCCAGCACTACCGGGTCCCCCGACATATATACGCAGTATTTT
NA	TRBV7-8	TRBJ1-4	NA	CASSRSGGHEKLFF	TGTGCCAGCAGCCGATCGGGAGGGCATGAAAAACTGTTTTTT
NA	TRBV27	TRBJ1-2	few	CASSLPYGYTF	TGTGCCAGCAGTTTGCCCTATGGCTACACCTTC
NA	TRBV10-3	TRBJ2-1	NA	CAISESSQRSYNEQFF	TGTGCCATCAGTGAGTCATCCCAGCGGAGCTACAATGAGCAGTTCTTC
NA	TRBV5-1	TRBJ2-5	few	CASSFNGPVEGAKYF	TGCGCCAGCAGCTTTAATGGGCCCGTGGAAGGGGCCAAGTACTTC
TRBD1	TRBV20-1	TRBJ1-4	few	CSARDGTGIEKLFF	TGCAGTGCTAGAGACGGGACAGGGATCGAAAAACTGTTTTTT
TRBD2	TRBV12-3/TRBV12-4	TRBJ2-7	few	CASRGVFYEQYF	TGTGCCTCCCGGGGGGTCTTCTACGAGCAGTACTTC
NA	TRBV5-1	TRBJ2-7	few	CASSLAADSGDEQYF	TGCGCCAGCAGCTTGGCCGCGGACTCCGGGGACGAGCAGTACTTC
TRBD1	TRBV5-1	TRBJ2-1	few	CASSLGGGQINEQFF	TGCGCCAGCAGCTTAGGGGGCGGCCAAATCAATGAGCAGTTCTTC
TRBD1	TRBV7-9	TRBJ1-2	few	CASSLPTGTNYGYTF	TGTGCCAGCAGCTTACCGACAGGGACCAACTATGGCTACACCTTC
NA	TRBV5-1	TRBJ1-5	few	CASSLTVAAQPQHF	TGCGCCAGCAGCTTGACAGTTGCAGCTCAGCCCCAGCATTTT
TRBD2	TRBV5-1	TRBJ2-3	few	CASSLTIAAGGTDTQYF	TGCGCCAGCAGCTTGACTATCGCAGCGGGGGGCACAGATACGCAGTATTTT
NA	TRBV18	TRBJ2-7	few	CASSTILQSLDEATRQYF	TGTGCCAGCTCCACGATACTCCAGAGTCTCGACGAGGCTACCAGGCAGTACTTC
TRBD2	TRBV28	TRBJ2-1	NA	CASTTGLVTLSPYNEQFF	TGTGCCAGCACCACGGGACTAGTAACCCTAAGTCCCTACAATGAGCAGTTCTTC
NA	TRBV6-5	TRBJ2-1	NA	CASSYGRSSYNEQFF	TGTGCCAGCAGTTACGGGCGGAGCTCCTACAATGAGCAGTTCTTC
TRBD1	TRBV12-3/TRBV12-4	TRBJ2-1	NA	CASTPGQGTYNEQFF	TGTGCCAGCACCCCGGGACAGGGAACCTACAATGAGCAGTTCTTC
NA	TRBV7-6	TRBJ2-1	few	CASSPRVGLKGREQFF	TGTGCCAGCAGCCCCCGTGTGGGTCTAAAGGGTCGGGAGCAGTTCTTC
NA	TRBV12-3/TRBV12-4	TRBJ1-1	many	CASSLGVVAFF	TGTGCCAGCAGTTTGGGGGTCGTTGCTTTCTTT
NA	TRBV3-1	TRBJ2-3	few	CASSQVGGLFHPSTDTQYF	TGTGCCAGCAGCCAAGTTGGTGGGTTGTTCCACCCTAGCACAGATACGCAGTATTTT
TRBD1	TRBV20-1	TRBJ2-5	NA	CSARLPGGGETQYF	TGCAGTGCCCGCCTTCCAGGGGGCGGGGAGACCCAGTACTTC
TRBD2	TRBV28	TRBJ2-1	few	CASKLAGVPNEQFF	TGTGCCAGCAAGCTAGCGGGAGTTCCCAATGAGCAGTTCTTC
TRBD1	TRBV12-3/TRBV12-4	TRBJ2-1	NA	CASNPGQGIGNEQFF	TGTGCCAGCAATCCGGGACAGGGAATTGGCAATGAGCAGTTCTTC
NA	TRBV5-4	TRBJ2-7	few	CASSLWGSSYEQYF	TGTGCCAGCAGCTTATGGGGGAGCTCCTACGAGCAGTACTTC
NA	TRBV20-1	TRBJ2-7	few	CSAPPAGQETYPQYF	TGCAGTGCTCCCCCAGCGGGACAGGAGACTTACCCTCAGTACTTC
NA	TRBV6-1	TRBJ1-6	few	CASSEYPVYNSPLHF	TGTGCCAGCAGTGAATACCCAGTCTATAATTCACCCCTCCACTTT
TRBD2	TRBV11-2	TRBJ2-3	few	CASLSGPPSGSFRTQYF	TGTGCCAGCCTCTCTGGGCCCCCTAGCGGGAGTTTCCGTACGCAGTATTTT
TRBD2	TRBV5-1	TRBJ2-2	NA	CASSLNGGNGELFF	TGCGCCAGCAGCTTGAACGGGGGGAACGGGGAGCTGTTTTTT
NA	TRBV12-3/TRBV12-4	TRBJ1-1	few	CAATGGRTEAFF	TGTGCCGCGACCGGGGGTCGGACTGAAGCTTTCTTT
NA	TRBV7-3	TRBJ1-1	few	CASSFYWGTEAFF	TGTGCCAGCAGCTTCTACTGGGGCACTGAAGCTTTCTTT
NA	TRBV7-7	TRBJ2-2	NA	CASSRAGTTGELFF	TGTGCCAGCAGTCGCGCAGGGACCACCGGGGAGCTGTTTTTT
NA	TRBV7-3	TRBJ2-2	many	CASSLNPGSAGELFF	TGTGCCAGCAGCTTAAATCCGGGTTCGGCCGGGGAGCTGTTTTTT
NA	TRBV6-5	TRBJ1-2	NA	CASSWGRTNYGYTF	TGTGCCAGCAGCTGGGGACGGACTAACTATGGCTACACCTTC
NA	TRBV5-1	TRBJ2-7	NA	CASSAVEGYSYEQYF	TGCGCCAGCAGCGCGGTGGAGGGGTACTCCTACGAGCAGTACTTC
TRBD2	TRBV20-1	TRBJ2-1	NA	CSARGRLAESYNEQFF	TGCAGTGCTAGAGGGAGACTAGCGGAAAGCTACAATGAGCAGTTCTTC
TRBD2	TRBV5-5	TRBJ2-7	many	CASSWATSGRLYEQYF	TGTGCCAGCAGCTGGGCGACTAGCGGGAGATTGTACGAGCAGTACTTC
NA	TRBV20-1	TRBJ2-5	NA	CSAEQDRPQETQYF	TGCAGTGCAGAACAGGACAGACCTCAAGAGACCCAGTACTTC
TRBD1	TRBV6-5	TRBJ2-5	NA	CASSSRTGRETQYF	TGTGCCAGCAGCTCTCGGACAGGAAGGGAGACCCAGTACTTC
NA	TRBV5-1	TRBJ1-1	NA	CASSLEGQTGEAFF	TGCGCCAGCAGCTTGGAGGGTCAAACAGGCGAAGCTTTCTTT
NA	TRBV18	TRBJ2-1	NA	CASSQPSRATNNEQFF	TGTGCCAGCTCACAACCAAGTAGGGCGACGAACAATGAGCAGTTCTTC
NA	TRBV12-3/TRBV12-4	TRBJ1-2	few	CASSRNVLDGYTF	TGTGCCAGCAGCCGTAATGTTTTGGATGGCTACACCTTC
NA	TRBV18	TRBJ2-5	few	CASSRRGVIQETQYF	TGTGCCAGCTCACGACGGGGAGTGATCCAAGAGACCCAGTACTTC
TRBD1	TRBV20-1	TRBJ2-7	few	CSAKGQGGIYEQYF	TGCAGTGCTAAAGGACAGGGGGGGATCTACGAGCAGTACTTC